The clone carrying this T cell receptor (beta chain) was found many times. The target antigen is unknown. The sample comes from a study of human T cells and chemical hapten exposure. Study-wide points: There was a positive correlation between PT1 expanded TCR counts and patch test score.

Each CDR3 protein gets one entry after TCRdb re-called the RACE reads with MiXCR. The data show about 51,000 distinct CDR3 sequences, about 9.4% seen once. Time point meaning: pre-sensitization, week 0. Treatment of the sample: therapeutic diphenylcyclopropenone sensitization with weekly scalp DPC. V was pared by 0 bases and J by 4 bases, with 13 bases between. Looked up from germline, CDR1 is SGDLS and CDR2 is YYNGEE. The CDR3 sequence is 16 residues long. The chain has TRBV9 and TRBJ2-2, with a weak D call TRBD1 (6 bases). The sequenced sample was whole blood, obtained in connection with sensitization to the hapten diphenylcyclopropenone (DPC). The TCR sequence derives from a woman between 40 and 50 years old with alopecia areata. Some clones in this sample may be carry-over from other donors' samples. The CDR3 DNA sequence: TGTGCCAGCAGCGTAGCTCAGGGGCGCGCCACCGGGGAGCTGTTTTTT. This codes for CASSVAQGRATGELFF.